This T cell receptor beta chain was sequenced for a study of spatial heterogeneity in lung cancer. Across the study: The follow-up PBMC samples were sequenced whenever they were available. The median time to follow-up was two to three years after resection. Sequences of the beta chain were consistently detected in greater numbers than alpha-chain sequences. Points from the study as a whole: There were more appearances of ubiquitous expanded tumor TCRs in blood at resection than at follow-up.

TCRdb itself ran the 5' RACE reads through MiXCR, one entry per CDR3 protein. The sample carries about 87,000 distinct CDR3 sequences, roughly a fifth recorded once. For this clonotype: Its antigen is not known.

Time point specified: blood at routine non-recurrence follow-up after resection. Unsorted samples of tumor, nontumor lung or frozen PBMC had their whole RNA sequenced. J was trimmed by 2 bases and V by 6 bases; bases with no gene match: 9. Germline CDR1 SQVTM, CDR2 ANQGSEA. CDR3 length equals 17 residues. The starting material was PBMCs, obtained at follow-up. The rearrangement uses TRBV29-1 and TRBJ2-6; 11 nucleotides match TRBD1. The TCR originated in a male donor with early-stage non-small cell lung cancer. The DNA of the CDR3 is TGCAGCGTCTTCCCCGGGACAGGGGGTGCTGGGGCCAACGTCCTGACTTTC. It specifies CSVFPGTGGAGANVLTF.